This T cell receptor beta chain was sequenced in a study of spatial heterogeneity in lung cancer. Overall study findings and caveats: Tumor TCRs that were ubiquitous and expanded showed up in blood more at resection than follow-up.

Every TCR cDNA molecule bore its own unique molecular identifier. TCRdb redid the calling of the 5' RACE reads with MiXCR, one entry per CDR3 protein. Of 50,000 to 65,000 distinct CDR3 sequences listed, over 5.5% are singletons. Time point specified: sample taken at primary tumor resection. Tumor, nontumor lung or frozen PBMC supplied whole RNA, sequenced without sorting. Germline V gene lookup returns CDR1 SEHNR and CDR2 FQNEAQ (reference sequence). With 2 bases removed from V and 1 base from J, the gap between germline ends came to 8 bases. The CDR3 runs to 15 residues. This clonotype was counted at least ten times. The antigen remains unidentified.

This sequence was found in a female donor with early-stage non-small cell lung cancer. The sequencing here drew on PBMCs, taken at surgery. The chain combines TRBV7-9 with TRBJ2-2; D is undetermined. CDR3 bases: TGTGCCAGCAGCTTACCAAGGATGAACACCGGGGAGCTGTTTTTT. Protein: CASSLPRMNTGELFF.